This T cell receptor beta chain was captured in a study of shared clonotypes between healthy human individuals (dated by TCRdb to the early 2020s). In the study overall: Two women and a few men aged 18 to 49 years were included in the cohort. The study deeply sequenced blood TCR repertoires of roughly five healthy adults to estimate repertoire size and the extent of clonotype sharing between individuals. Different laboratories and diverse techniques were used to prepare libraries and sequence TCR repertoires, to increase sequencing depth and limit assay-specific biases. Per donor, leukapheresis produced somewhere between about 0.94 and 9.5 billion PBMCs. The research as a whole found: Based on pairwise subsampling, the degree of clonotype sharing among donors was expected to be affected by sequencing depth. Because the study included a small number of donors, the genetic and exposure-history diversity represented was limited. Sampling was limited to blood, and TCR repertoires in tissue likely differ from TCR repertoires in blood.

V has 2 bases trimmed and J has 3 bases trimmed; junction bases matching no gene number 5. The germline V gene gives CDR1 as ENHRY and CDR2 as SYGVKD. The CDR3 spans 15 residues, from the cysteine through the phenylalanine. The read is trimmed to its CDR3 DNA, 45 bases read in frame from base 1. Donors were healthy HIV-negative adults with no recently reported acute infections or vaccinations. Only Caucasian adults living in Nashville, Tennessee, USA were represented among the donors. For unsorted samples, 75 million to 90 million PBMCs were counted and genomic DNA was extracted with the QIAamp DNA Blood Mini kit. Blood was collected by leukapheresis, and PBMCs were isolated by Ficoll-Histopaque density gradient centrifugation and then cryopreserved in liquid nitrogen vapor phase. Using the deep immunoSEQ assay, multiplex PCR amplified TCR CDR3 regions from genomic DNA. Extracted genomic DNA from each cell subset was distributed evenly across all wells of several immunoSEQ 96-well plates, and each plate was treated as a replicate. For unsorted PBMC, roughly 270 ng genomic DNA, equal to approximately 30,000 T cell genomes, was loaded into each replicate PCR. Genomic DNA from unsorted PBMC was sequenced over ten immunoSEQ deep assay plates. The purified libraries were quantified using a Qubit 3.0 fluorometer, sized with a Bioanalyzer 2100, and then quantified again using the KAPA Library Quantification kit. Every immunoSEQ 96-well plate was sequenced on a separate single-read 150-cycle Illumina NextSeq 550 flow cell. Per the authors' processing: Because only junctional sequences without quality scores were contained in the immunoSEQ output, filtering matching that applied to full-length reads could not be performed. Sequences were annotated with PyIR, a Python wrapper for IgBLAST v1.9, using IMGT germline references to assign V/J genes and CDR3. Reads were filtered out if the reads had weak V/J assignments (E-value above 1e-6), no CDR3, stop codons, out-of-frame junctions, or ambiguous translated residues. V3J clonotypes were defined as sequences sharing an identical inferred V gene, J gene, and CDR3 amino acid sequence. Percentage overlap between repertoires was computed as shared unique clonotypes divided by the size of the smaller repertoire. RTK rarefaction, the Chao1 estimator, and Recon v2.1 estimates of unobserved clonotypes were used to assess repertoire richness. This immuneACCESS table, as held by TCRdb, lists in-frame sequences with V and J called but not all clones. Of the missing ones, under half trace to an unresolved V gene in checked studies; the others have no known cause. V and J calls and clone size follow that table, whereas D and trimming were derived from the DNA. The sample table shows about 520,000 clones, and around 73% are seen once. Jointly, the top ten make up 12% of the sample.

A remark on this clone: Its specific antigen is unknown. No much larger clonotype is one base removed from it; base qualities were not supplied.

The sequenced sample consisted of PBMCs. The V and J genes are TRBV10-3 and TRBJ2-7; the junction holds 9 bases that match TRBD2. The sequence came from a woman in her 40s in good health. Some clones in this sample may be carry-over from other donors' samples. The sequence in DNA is TGTGCCATCAGTGAGCGGGCTAGCGGGAACTACGAGCAGTACTTC. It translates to CAISERASGNYEQYF.